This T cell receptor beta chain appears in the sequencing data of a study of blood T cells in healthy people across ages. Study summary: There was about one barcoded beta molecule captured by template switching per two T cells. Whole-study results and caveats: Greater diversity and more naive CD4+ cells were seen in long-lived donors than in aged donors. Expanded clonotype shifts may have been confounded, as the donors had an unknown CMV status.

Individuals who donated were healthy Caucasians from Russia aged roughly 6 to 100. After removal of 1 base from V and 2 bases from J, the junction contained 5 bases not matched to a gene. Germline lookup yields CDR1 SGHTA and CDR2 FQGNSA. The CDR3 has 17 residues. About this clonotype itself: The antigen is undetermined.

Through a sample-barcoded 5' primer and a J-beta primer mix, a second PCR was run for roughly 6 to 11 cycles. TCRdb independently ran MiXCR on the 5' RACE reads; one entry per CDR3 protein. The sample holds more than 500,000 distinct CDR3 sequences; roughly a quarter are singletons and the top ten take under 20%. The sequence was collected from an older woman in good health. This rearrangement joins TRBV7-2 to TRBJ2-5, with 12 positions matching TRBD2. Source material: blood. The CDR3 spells CASSLVFGLAGQETQYF. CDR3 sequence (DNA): TGTGCCAGCAGCTTAGTGTTCGGACTAGCGGGACAAGAGACCCAGTACTTC.